This T cell receptor beta chain is from a study of memory CD4+ T cells and cytomegalovirus serostatus. Study-wide findings and caveats: CMV serostatus prediction reached median AUC about 0.96, or 0.93 with US-trained model.

Single viable CD3+CD4+CD8-CD45RO+ cells were sorted as the memory CD4+ T cells. Some clones are missing from TCRdb's copy, which holds only in-frame ones; the method was immunoSEQ multiplex PCR. The sample yields tens of thousands of clones, about 76% seen once. The germline V gene encodes CDR1 SEHNR and CDR2 FQNEAQ (reference sequence). The ends lost 5 bases at V and 2 bases at J; junction bases unmatched: 8. The CDR3 loop spans 18 amino acids. A remark on this clone: Its specificity is not known.

The receptor was isolated from an adult in good health and CMV-seropositive. The sequencing sample was made of memory CD4+ T cells from blood. The chain recombines TRBV7-9 with TRBJ2-1; 14 positions match TRBD2. The CDR3 coding sequence is TGTGCCAGCAGCCAGGGACTAGCGGGAGTTAAGGCCTACAATGAGCAGTTCTTC. This sequence encodes CASSQGLAGVKAYNEQFF.